Following are 18 T cell receptor beta chains from one sample sequenced in a study of cytomegalovirus exposure and HLA in healthy donors. PCR amplification relied on 60 Vbeta primers (plus 13 Jbeta primers). Profiling relied on immunoSEQ multiplex PCR, and the TCRdb table lists in-frame clones only, not all of them. The sample records 140,000 or so clones, 88% being singletons. The sequenced material came from PBMCs. These receptors all come from a middle-aged woman in good health and CMV-seronegative.

This chain joins TRBV21-1 and TRBJ2-3; TRBD1 was called by the table and not checked on the DNA. TRBV21-1 is reported as a pseudogene. The CDR3 runs 19 residues. The CDR3: CASSKPGQLFSAKTDTQYF. As DNA, the CDR3 is TGTGCCAGCAGCAAACCGGGACAGTTATTTTCCGCCAAAACAGATACGCAGTATTTT.

V and J are TRBV10-2 and TRBJ2-7, with TRBD2 identical over 14 bases. This CDR3 is 16 amino acids long. Germline values: CDR1 WSHSY, CDR2 SAAADI. Trimming at V came to 2 bases and at J to 4 bases, leaving 4 bases not matched to a gene. The CDR3 here is CASSEGGTSGSYEQYF. In DNA, the CDR3 is TGCGCCAGCAGTGAGGGGGGGACTAGCGGGAGTTACGAGCAGTACTTC.

Comment on this clone: The junction differs from germline at one of its ends, possibly a read error. This rearrangement joins TRBV6-1 to TRBJ2-7; perhaps TRBD2 as D (6 bases). The CDR3 covers 13 residues. Germline lookup yields CDR1 MNHNS and CDR2 SASEGT. CDR3 sequence reads: CASIESGRYEQYF. CDR3 bases: TGTGCCAGCATTGAAAGCGGGCGCTACGAGCAGTACTTC.

The chain uses TRBV5-1 and TRBJ2-3, with 11 positions matching TRBD2. The CDR3 loop spans 15 amino acids. V lost 2 bases, J lost 5 bases, and 4 bases stayed unmatched. Germline V gives CDR1 SGHRS, CDR2 YFSETQ. Here the CDR3 reads CASSLLAGAGDTQYF. In nucleotides, the CDR3 is TGCGCCAGCAGCTTACTAGCGGGAGCAGGAGATACGCAGTATTTT.

V gene TRBV11-1 combines with J gene TRBJ1-2; the D is unclear. V lost 2 bases and J lost 7, with 11 bases in between. The germline gives CDR1 SGHAT, CDR2 FQDESV (reference sequence). The CDR3 runs to 13 residues. The CDR3 nucleotides read TGTGCCAGCAGCTTAACGGCAGGTGGTGGCTACACCTTC. Protein: CASSLTAGGGYTF.

This clone was observed once. The rearrangement uses TRBV9 and TRBJ2-7; 11 bases align to TRBD2. With V trimmed by 0 bases and J by 4 bases, 6 bases remained unmatched. The CDR3 is 16 residues long. Looked up from germline, CDR1 is SGDLS and CDR2 is YYNGEE. CDR3: CASSVGRLAGSYEQYF. As DNA, the CDR3 is TGTGCCAGCAGCGTAGGAAGACTAGCGGGATCATACGAGCAGTACTTC.

With regard to this clone: At the DNA level, this CDR3 is encoded by other sequences in the same sample as well. The chain has TRBV6-4 and TRBJ2-2, with 13 bases matching TRBD2. The CDR3 is 16 amino acids. After removal of 6 bases from V and 5 bases from J, the junction contained 6 bases not matched to a gene. Looked up from germline, CDR1 is MRHNA and CDR2 is SNTAGT. For the CDR3, the DNA is TGTGCCAGCAGGGTAAGACTAGCGGGAGGAACCGGGGAGCTGTTTTTT. Its translation: CASRVRLAGGTGELFF.

The rearrangement joins TRBV7-5 to TRBJ2-3; the table assigns TRBD1, which was not confirmed against the DNA. TRBV7-5 is listed as a pseudogene. The CDR3 has 17 amino acids. The CDR3 DNA sequence: TGTGTCAGAAGCTTAGCGGCAACAGGGCAAGGCACAGATACGCAGTATTTT. Translation: CVRSLAATGQGTDTQYF.

The chain combines TRBV7-8 with TRBJ2-1; D uncertain. The CDR3 has 15 amino acids. V shed 2 bases and J shed 9 bases, with 17 bases lying between them. Germline CDR1 and CDR2: SGHVS and FQNEAQ. DNA for the CDR3: TGTGCCAGCAGCTTACCCGCTACCCCCCGTAGTGAGCAGTTCTTC. It translates to CASSLPATPRSEQFF.

The V gene is TRBV5-1, the J gene TRBJ1-5; 9 bases fit TRBD1. Germline V lookup: CDR1 SGHRS, CDR2 YFSETQ. CDR3 size: 17 residues. V lost 0 bases and J lost 1; bases outside the gene matches: 5. The CDR3 DNA reads as TGCGCCAGCAGCTTGGGGACGGACAGGGGAAGCAATCAGCCCCAGCATTTT. It yields the protein CASSLGTDRGSNQPQHF.

This rearrangement joins TRBV2 to TRBJ2-6; TRBD1 agrees at 9 bases. The CDR3 consists of 17 residues. V lost 7 bases to trimming and J lost 0 bases; unmatched junction nucleotides: 7. Germline CDR1 is SNHLY and CDR2 is FYNNEI. This chain's CDR3 is CASTIGTGISGANVLTF. The CDR3 coding sequence is TGTGCCAGCACTATCGGGACAGGGATCTCTGGGGCCAACGTCCTGACTTTC.

This chain joins TRBV6-5 and TRBJ2-1, with TRBD2 identical over 11 bases. V trimming: 9 bases; J trimming: 5 bases; junction bases outside the gene matches: 9. The CDR3 has 15 amino acids. The germline V gene encodes CDR1 MNHEY and CDR2 SVGAGI. The CDR3 region is CASGFGTSGDNEQFF. CDR3 bases: TGTGCCAGTGGGTTCGGGACTAGCGGAGACAATGAGCAGTTCTTC.

This clone has more than one count but fewer than ten. CDR3 loop: CASSPGQGSYEQYF. The CDR3 region has the DNA TGTGCCAGCAGCCCAGGACAGGGAAGCTACGAGCAGTACTTC. V usage is TRBV5-4 and J usage is TRBJ2-7, with 8 bases that match TRBD1. Germline CDR1 and CDR2: SGHNT and YYREEE (reference sequence). The CDR3 loop spans 14 amino acids. J lost 3 bases, V lost 4 bases, and 6 bases had no gene match. Looking up the rest from reference TRBV5-4 and TRBJ2-7 gives the full variable domain: ETGVTQSPTHLIKTRGQQVTLRCSSQSGHNTVSWYQQALGQGPQFIFQYYREEENGRGNFPPRFSGLQFPNYSSELNVNALELDDSALYLCASSPGQGSYEQYFGPGTRLTVT.

This sequence joins TRBV10-3 and TRBJ1-1, with D possibly matching TRBD1 (5 bases). V lost 0 bases, J lost 3 bases, and 14 bases lay in between. The CDR3 has 16 amino acids. Germline assignment: CDR1 ENHRY and CDR2 SYGVKD. This CDR3 is CAISESGTGGDTEAFF. CDR3 DNA sequence: TGTGCCATCAGTGAGTCAGGTACCGGAGGGGACACTGAAGCTTTCTTT.

This chain uses TRBV30 with TRBJ2-5; no definite D call. The germline gives CDR1 GTSNPN, CDR2 SVGIG (reference sequence). The germline V and J ends were trimmed by 2 bases and 4 bases, with 8 bases remaining between them. This CDR3 spans 12 amino acids. The CDR3 DNA follows: TGTGCCTGGAGTCAAGGCGGAGAGACCCAGTACTTC. This codes for CAWSQGGETQYF.

The chain has TRBV7-2 and TRBJ1-4; D gene uncertain. Germline CDR1 is SGHTA and CDR2 is FQGNSA. CDR3 length: 13 amino acids. V was clipped by 1 base and J by 7 bases, with 7 bases between them. The CDR3 DNA reads as TGTGCCAGCAGCTTAGTACCGGGTGAAAAACTGTTTTTT. Its translation: CASSLVPGEKLFF.

The DNA for the CDR3 is TGTGCCAGCAGTCGTAGGGGGAGTCTAAGACAAGAGACCCAGTACTTC. Translating gives CASSRRGSLRQETQYF. The chain is built from TRBV7-9 and TRBJ2-5; D possibly corresponds to TRBD1 (6 bases). The CDR3 spans 16 residues. V was cut by 6 bases and J by 2 bases, with 19 bases left in between. The germline V gene has CDR1 SEHNR and CDR2 FQNEAQ (reference sequence).

V gene TRBV2 combines with J gene TRBJ2-2; D is uncertain. Trimming shortened V by 6 bases and J by 9 bases, and 17 bases separated the two germline ends. The CDR3 runs to 14 residues. CDR1 and CDR2 from the germline V gene are SNHLY and FYNNEI. The CDR3 nucleotides read TGTGCCAGCAGCCATGACTCACTCCGTCGGGAGCTGTTTTTT. Protein sequence: CASSHDSLRRELFF.